This entry lists 22 T cell receptor beta chains sequenced from one sample in a study of regulatory T cells in long-lasting Graves disease. For TCR beta, libraries came from iRepertoire HTBI primers and Arm-PCR of CDR3 regions. TCRdb used MiXCR to reprocess the multiplex PCR reads, holding one entry per CDR3 protein. The table has roughly 500,000 distinct CDR3 sequences, about 22% seen once. Time point indicated: persistent/refractory GD, antithyroid drugs over 5 years with positive TRAb. Researchers made the TCR library from RNA that was extracted from PBMCs. The sequencing used peripheral blood mononuclear cells (PBMCs), collected when the disease was refractory, from a patient treated with antithyroid drugs. The receptors were sampled from a female donor with Graves disease.

This clonotype was picked up many times. The rearrangement joins TRBV24-1 to TRBJ1-2; D is possibly TRBD1 (6 bases). The V and J ends lost 0 bases and 6 bases respectively, with 10 bases between them. The CDR3 runs 14 residues. CDR1 and CDR2 from the germline V gene are KGHDR and SFDVKD. CDR3: CATSDLMSGDGYTF. The CDR3 DNA follows: TGTGCCACCAGTGATTTGATGTCAGGGGATGGCTACACCTTC.

The chain recombines TRBV13 with TRBJ2-4; 7 bases align to TRBD1. V gave up 5 bases and J gave up 9 bases; unmatched junction bases: 7. CDR1 is PRHDT, CDR2 FYEKMQ, per germline (reference sequence). The CDR3 is made up of 13 amino acids. CDR3 in amino acids: CASSMDRSRIQYF. DNA of the CDR3: TGTGCCAGCAGCATGGACAGGTCTCGCATTCAGTACTTC.

This clonotype occurred many times. The CDR3: CASSQNKNTEAFF. The CDR3 coding sequence is TGTGCCAGCAGTCAAAACAAGAACACTGAAGCTTTCTTT. This rearrangement joins TRBV27 to TRBJ1-1; unclear D gene. CDR1 and CDR2 (germline): MNHEY, SMNVEV (reference sequence). This CDR3 spans 13 amino acids. The germline V and J ends were trimmed by 5 bases and 1 base, with 8 bases remaining between them.

The chain is built from TRBV5-1 and TRBJ2-5; TRBD1 matches 7 bases. Germline V gene sequence: CDR1 SGHRS, CDR2 YFSETQ. V was pared by 0 bases and J by 4 bases, with 6 bases of the junction left unmatched. The CDR3 spans 15 residues. CDR3 in amino acids: CASSLGAGGRETQYF. The CDR3 region has the DNA TGCGCCAGCAGCTTGGGGGCAGGGGGTCGAGAGACCCAGTACTTC.

The chain joins TRBV11-2 to TRBJ2-4; D possibly corresponds to TRBD2 (5 bases). The CDR3 extends over 15 amino acids. CDR1 and CDR2 from the germline V gene are SGHAT and FQNNGV. Trimming removed 10 bases from V and 0 bases from J, with 16 bases in between. CDR3 loop: CANRHSAGAKNIQYF. CDR3 DNA: TGTGCCAACAGACACTCCGCGGGAGCCAAAAACATTCAGTACTTC.

This clonotype has ten or more counts. This rearrangement joins TRBV20-1 to TRBJ1-1; D call uncertain. Trimming cost V 1 base and J 1 base, with 13 bases left between them. Germline assignment: CDR1 DFQATT and CDR2 SNEGSKA (reference sequence). The CDR3 has 15 residues. CDR3 residues: CSARGPPGGNTEAFF. In DNA, the CDR3 is TGCAGTGCTAGAGGCCCCCCAGGAGGGAACACTGAAGCTTTCTTT.

This clonotype was recorded a few times. The chain combines TRBV13 with TRBJ2-6; D ambiguous. The germline CDR1 and CDR2 sequences are PRHDT and FYEKMQ (reference sequence). The CDR3 spans 18 residues. V shed 2 bases and J shed 1 base, with 15 bases lying between them. CDR3: CASSLNSLPLSGANVLTF. The CDR3 DNA is TGTGCCAGCAGCTTAAACAGCCTGCCCTTGTCTGGGGCCAACGTCCTGACTTTC.

The genes are TRBV24-1 and TRBJ2-3; 8 bases fit TRBD1. The CDR3 has 13 residues. With V trimmed by 7 bases and J by 4 bases, 3 bases remained unmatched. CDR1 and CDR2 (germline): KGHDR, SFDVKD. The DNA of the CDR3 is TGTGCCACCAGGCAGGGGGCAGCAGATACGCAGTATTTT. It yields the protein CATRQGAADTQYF.

This clonotype has at least ten counts. The V and J genes are TRBV27 and TRBJ2-5, with D perhaps being TRBD1 or TRBD2 (6 bases each). CDR3 length: 16 residues. The V end was cut by 4 bases, the J end by 1 base, with 16 bases between. The germline V gene encodes CDR1 MNHEY and CDR2 SMNVEV (reference sequence). CDR3 sequence reads: CASSSPGTLAQETQYF. Here the CDR3 DNA reads TGTGCCAGCAGTTCCCCCGGGACACTAGCCCAAGAGACCCAGTACTTC.

In its sample, this clonotype was seen many times. The rearrangement links TRBV28 to TRBJ2-5, with no clear D. Trimming removed 7 bases from V and 5 bases from J, with 17 bases in between. The CDR3 has 14 amino acids. CDR1 and CDR2 from the germline V gene are MDHEN and SYDVKM. CDR3 loop: CASTPPGVTETQYF. CDR3 DNA: TGTGCCAGCACGCCCCCCGGCGTGACGGAGACCCAGTACTTC.

Concerning this clonotype itself: The junction shows a germline mismatch at one end, possibly a read error. The chain recombines TRBV10-3 with TRBJ1-5; 8 nucleotides align to TRBD1. This CDR3 region has 14 residues. CDR1 is ENHRY and CDR2 is SYGVKD in the germline V gene. The CDR3 nucleotides read TGTGCCATCAGTCCGGACAGGGTAAATCAGCCCCGGCATTTT. It yields the protein CAISPDRVNQPRHF.

This clonotype was found many times. The genes are TRBV10-3 and TRBJ1-1; D is perhaps TRBD1 (5 bases). V was clipped by 7 bases and J by 1 base, with 16 bases between them. Germline V CDR1 and CDR2: ENHRY, SYGVKD. The CDR3 covers 15 residues. CDR3 coding DNA: TGTGCCATCACTGACAGTTCTACCCGGAACACTGAAGCTTTCTTT. It encodes CAITDSSTRNTEAFF.

The chain uses TRBV28 and TRBJ2-1; TRBD1 aligns across 11 bases. Germline V gene data show CDR1 as MDHEN and CDR2 as SYDVKM. The length of the CDR3 is 13 residues. Unmatched junction bases numbered 3, after V lost 6 bases and J lost 8 bases. The DNA of the CDR3 is TGTGCCAGCAGGTCGGGACAGGGGGATGAGCAGTTCTTC. Encoded protein: CASRSGQGDEQFF.

This clonotype was seen ten or more times. The chain has TRBV7-8 and TRBJ1-6, with D perhaps TRBD1 (6 bases). V lost 2 bases and J lost 5, with 16 bases in between. CDR3 length equals 17 residues. Germline V gene sequence: CDR1 SGHVS, CDR2 FQNEAQ. The CDR3 loop reads CASSLPPGGGDNSPLHF. The CDR3 bases are TGTGCCAGCAGCTTACCCCCGGGCGGGGGCGATAATTCACCCCTCCACTTT. Variable domain in full (rest from reference TRBV7-8 and TRBJ1-6): GAGVSQSPRYKVAKRGQDVALRCDPISGHVSLFWYQQALGQGPEFLTYFQNEAQLDKSGLPSDRFFAERPEGSVSTLKIQRTQQEDSAVYLCASSLPPGGGDNSPLHFGNGTRLTVT.

CDR3 protein: CASSQVVTRELGSPLHF. The CDR3 DNA reads as TGCGCCAGCAGCCAAGTGGTTACCAGGGAGTTGGGTTCACCCCTCCACTTT. The chain links TRBV4-3 to TRBJ1-6; perhaps TRBD1 as D (5 bases). CDR1 is LGHNA, CDR2 YSLEER, per germline. The germline V and J ends were trimmed by 1 base and 9 bases, with 19 bases remaining between them. CDR3 length equals 17 residues.

The sample holds many counts of this clonotype. The chain couples TRBV2 to TRBJ1-5; D might be TRBD1 (5 bases). V was pared by 4 bases and J by 5 bases, with 12 bases between. The V gene's germline CDR1 is SNHLY and CDR2 FYNNEI. This CDR3 has 14 residues. The CDR3 spells CASSGDGTYQPQHF. The CDR3 region has the DNA TGTGCCAGCAGTGGGGACGGAACATATCAGCCCCAGCATTTT.

The V gene is TRBV7-2, the J gene TRBJ1-1; D is ambiguous. Trimming stripped 4 bases from V and 11 bases from J, with 14 bases between. This CDR3 contains 12 residues. The germline V gene has CDR1 SGHTA and CDR2 FQGNSA. The CDR3 loop reads CASSSDGPLAFF. In DNA, the CDR3 is TGTGCCAGCAGCTCGGACGGCCCGCTGGCTTTCTTT.

The rearrangement links TRBV4-1 to TRBJ1-5, with 8 bases fitting TRBD1. In germline, CDR1 is MGHRA, CDR2 YSYEKL. CDR3 length: 16 residues. J gave up 3 bases and V 4 bases, and 8 bases lay outside the gene matches. CDR3 nucleotides: TGCGCCAGCAGCCCCTGGGGACAGGAATTCAATCAGCCCCAGCATTTT. Its protein product is CASSPWGQEFNQPQHF.

The table lists this clonotype with many counts. CDR3 protein: CASSFIQGFQETQYF. The CDR3 nucleotides read TGTGCCAGCAGCTTTATCCAGGGCTTTCAAGAGACCCAGTACTTC. J is TRBJ2-5 and V is TRBV11-2; D may be TRBD1 (5 bases). Per the germline V gene, CDR1 is SGHAT and CDR2 is FQNNGV. The V end lost 3 bases, the J end lost 2 bases, and 13 bases lay between the germline ends. The CDR3 spans 15 residues.

This clonotype was observed at least ten times. The chain employs TRBV11-2 and TRBJ1-6; the D is unclear. The V and J ends lost 3 bases and 7 bases respectively, with 4 bases between them. The CDR3 extends over 12 amino acids. The germline V gene encodes CDR1 SGHAT and CDR2 FQNNGV. CDR3 sequence reads: CASSLTNSPLHF. CDR3 in DNA: TGTGCCAGCAGCTTGACAAATTCACCCCTCCACTTT.

The gene calls are TRBV4-3 and TRBJ2-7, with D perhaps matching TRBD1 (6 bases). The CDR3 runs 15 residues. Germline V lookup: CDR1 LGHNA, CDR2 YSLEER. With 1 base removed from V and 0 bases from J, the gap between germline ends came to 10 bases. CDR3 DNA sequence: TGCGCCAGCAGCCAAGGAGCAGGGGCCTCCTACGAGCAGTACTTC. Its translation is CASSQGAGASYEQYF.

This clonotype came up once. The chain links TRBV20-1 to TRBJ2-7; a weak D match, TRBD2 (6 bases). Germline CDR1 is DFQATT and CDR2 is SNEGSKA (reference sequence). The CDR3 consists of 12 residues. Deletions cut 2 bases from V and 3 bases from J, with 8 bases between. The CDR3 loop reads CSARPGSYEQYF. Here the CDR3 DNA reads TGCAGTGCTAGACCCGGGAGCTACGAGCAGTACTTC.